This T cell receptor (beta chain) was documented in a study of vaccination effects on CD4 cells after COVID-19 (dated by TCRdb to 2022 to 2024). Regarding the study in general: The ViraFEST assay stimulated PBMC with viral peptide pools and then used TCR sequencing to identify antigen-specific CD4+ T cell clonotypes by expansion. A total of 10 COVID-19 convalescent patients and a handful of SARS-CoV-2-naive healthy vaccine recipients were included in the full study. Each participant received two doses of an mRNA SARS-CoV-2 vaccine, either BNT162b2 or mRNA-1273. SARS-CoV-2 spike-specific CD4+ TCR repertoires were compared before and after mRNA vaccination in COVID-19 convalescent patients and in infection-naive vaccine recipients. Each well held two million PBMC cultured in IMDM containing roughly 5% human AB serum, 8 to 10 IU/ml IL-2 and gentamicin, along with roughly 10 ug/ml peptides. Cultures from other donors in the study were sequenced using the Oncomine TCR Beta short-read assay on an Illumina iSeq 100. Overall results and qualifications from the work: Among healthy vaccine recipients, nearly all vaccine-induced clones were SARS-CoV-2 mono-reactive, and only 1 of 255 was cross-reactive with common cold coronaviruses. Only a small number of convalescent patients were included, and no early post-infection timepoints were available, which limited the study. Clones induced by infection and clones induced by vaccination both contracted markedly at late timepoints after vaccination, which fits with T cell responses waning over time.

Concerning this clone: There is no known antigen for this receptor. No base quality information exists; no much larger clone differs at one position.

The library relied on the immunoSEQ multiplex PCR assay. DNA from the CD4+ T cells that had been cultured and isolated underwent TCR beta CDR3 sequencing. The paper's data handling went like this. The analysis removed non-productive TCR sequences, trimmed reads to the CDR3 region, and retained only CDR3s that were 7 or more amino acids long. The MANAFEST web app was used to identify antigen-specific clonotypes by comparing expansion in peptide wells with expansion in reference cultures. Positive clones required FDR<0.05 expansion versus reference and all other wells, odds ratio above 5, and frequency above 0.1% in two replicate wells. Clonotypes significantly expanded in SARS-CoV-2 spike wells and in at least one common cold coronavirus spike condition were defined as cross-reactive. Levenshtein distance calculated with the stringdist R package was used to assess CDR3 similarity, and unrooted trees were constructed with ape in R 3.6.1. As stored in TCRdb, this immuneACCESS dataset retains in-frame rearrangements with V and J assigned. A fraction of the clones does not appear; measured against another copy, unresolved V genes explain less than half of the discrepancy, and the remainder lacks a known reason. D and trimming come from the DNA, and the V and J calls and clone size come from that table. The sample table records about 48,000 clones; 50% to 70% of these occur just once. Approximately 5% of the sample is in the top ten clones.

From a lookup of the germline V gene, CDR1 and CDR2 are MDHEN and SYDVKM. The CDR3 numbers 12 residues from cysteine through phenylalanine. The sequence is cut down to CDR3 DNA, 36 bases in frame from base 1. V is clipped by 3 bases and J by 4 bases, and the sequence between their germline boundaries is 6 bases long. After about 10 days of culture, CD4+ T cells were isolated with the EasySep CD4+ T cell isolation kit. The absence of prior SARS-CoV-2 infection in healthy vaccine recipients was confirmed by negative nucleocapsid antibodies before and after vaccination. On days 3 and 7, half of the culture medium was replaced with fresh IL-2-containing medium. Unless noted otherwise, every peptide stimulation condition was cultured in triplicate wells. Using Ficoll-Paque Plus gradient centrifugation, PBMC were separated from whole blood and then either used fresh or cryopreserved at -140C. Genomic DNA was extracted from cultured CD4+ T cells with the QIAamp micro DNA kit.

Material: CD4+ T cells from PBMCs cultured without peptide, obtained before COVID-19 vaccination. This TCR came from a human donor who received a COVID-19 vaccine. Recombination linked TRBV28 to TRBJ1-1; the D gene is not confidently resolved. CDR3 sequence: CASSLPGTEAFF. The nucleotide sequence reads TGTGCCAGCAGTTTGCCGGGCACTGAAGCTTTCTTT.